The 27 T cell receptor beta chains listed next were all sequenced from one sample in a study of T cells in Graves' hyperthyroidism and ophthalmopathy. The TCR beta CDR3 regions underwent amplification using RNA transcripts as the source. Primed by the HTBI set, a first-round RT-PCR was run on the TCR CDR3. TCRdb fed the multiplex PCR reads into MiXCR, producing one record per CDR3 protein. The sample includes hundreds of thousands of distinct CDR3 sequences, 15% to 19% seen only once; the top ten take 7.5% to 8%. Specimen: blood. The receptors come from a woman aged 18-29 years with Graves' hyperthyroidism.

This clonotype was detected many times. This CDR3 is CSASGSSYNEQFF. CDR3 nucleotides: TGCAGTGCTAGCGGGAGCTCCTACAATGAGCAGTTCTTC. The chain links TRBV20-1 to TRBJ2-1, with D perhaps TRBD2 (6 bases). The CDR3 spans 13 residues. Germline V lookup: CDR1 DFQATT, CDR2 SNEGSKA (reference sequence). Trimming removed 3 bases from V and 0 bases from J, with 6 bases in between.

This clonotype was observed many times. The chain joins TRBV3-1 to TRBJ1-2; D is undetermined. The CDR3 sequence is 13 residues long. The germline V gene has CDR1 LGHDT and CDR2 YNNKEL (reference sequence). V lost 1 base to trimming and J lost 0 bases, with 3 bases between them. CDR3 protein: CASSQAANYGYTF. The CDR3 DNA sequence: TGTGCCAGCAGCCAAGCAGCTAACTATGGCTACACCTTC.

The chain joins TRBV10-3 to TRBJ1-2; 7 nucleotides align to TRBD1. Germline V CDR1 and CDR2: ENHRY, SYGVKD. There are 14 residues in the CDR3. Unmatched junction bases numbered 2, after V lost 0 bases and J lost 4 bases. DNA of the CDR3: TGTGCCATCAGTGAGTCGCCAGGGGGCTATGGCTACACCTTC. This sequence encodes CAISESPGGYGYTF.

The table lists this clonotype with many counts. The rearrangement joins TRBV6-1 to TRBJ1-2; 7 positions match TRBD1. The CDR3 totals 18 residues. J lost 5 bases, V lost 6 bases, and 21 bases had no gene match. Looked up from germline, CDR1 is MNHNS and CDR2 is SASEGT. The CDR3 DNA reads TGTGCCAGCAGAGGGGGAACAGGGGACCTTGGAGTCTGGTATGGCTACACCTTC. Its protein product is CASRGGTGDLGVWYGYTF.

This clonotype came up many times. The chain recombines TRBV28 with TRBJ2-7, with D maybe TRBD2 (6 bases). CDR1 and CDR2 (germline): MDHEN, SYDVKM. This CDR3 has 16 residues. V lost 4 bases, J lost 2 bases, and 18 bases lay in between. The DNA for the CDR3 is TGTGCCAGCAGTTCTTTGCGGGGCGATTTAGCCTACGAGCAGTACTTC. This encodes CASSSLRGDLAYEQYF.

This clonotype appeared many times. This chain connects TRBV20-1 to TRBJ2-5, with 9 bases identical to TRBD1. The junction had 4 bases not matched to a gene; V was cut back by 1 base and J by 1 base. The CDR3 consists of 15 residues. CDR1 and CDR2 (germline): DFQATT, SNEGSKA (reference sequence). CDR3: CSARALQGAQETQYF. The CDR3 nucleotides are TGCAGTGCTAGAGCGCTACAGGGGGCCCAAGAGACCCAGTACTTC.

Regarding this clonotype: Being one base from a much bigger clone, this may be a read error. The chain employs TRBV7-7 and TRBJ2-1, with 11 bases aligning to TRBD2. CDR3 length: 15 amino acids. CDR1 and CDR2 from the germline V gene are SSHAT and FNYEAQ (reference sequence). CDR3 DNA sequence: TGTGCTAGCAGCTCGGGACTAGCGGTTTTCAGTGAGCAGTTCTTC. Protein sequence: CASSSGLAVFSEQFF.

The V and J genes are TRBV18 and TRBJ2-3; D ambiguous. V was clipped by 2 bases and J by 5 bases, with 5 bases between them. Germline CDR1 KGHSH, CDR2 LQKENI. There are 12 residues in the CDR3. CDR3 loop: CASSPFRDTQYF. CDR3 DNA: TGTGCCAGCTCACCATTTAGAGATACGCAGTATTTT. Full variable domain (outside the CDR3, taken from reference TRBV18 and TRBJ2-3): NAGVMQNPRHLVRRRGQEARLRCSPMKGHSHVYWYRQLPEEGLKFMVYLQKENIIDESGMPKERFSAEFPKEGPSILRIQQVVRGDSAAYFCASSPFRDTQYFGPGTRLTVL.

The table lists this clonotype with many counts. This sequence joins TRBV27 and TRBJ2-7, with D possibly being TRBD1 (6 bases). The CDR3 loop spans 16 amino acids. V lost 3 bases, J lost 6 bases, and 21 bases lay in between. Germline-derived CDR1 and CDR2 are MNHEY and SMNVEV (reference sequence). In DNA, the CDR3 is TGTGCCAGCAGTTTCGGTACAGGGCCCCTAGGAAGCGAGCAGTACTTC. This sequence encodes CASSFGTGPLGSEQYF.

Many counts were recorded for this clonotype. The chain couples TRBV7-9 to TRBJ2-7; 11 positions agree with TRBD2. Germline V lookup: CDR1 SEHNR, CDR2 FQNEAQ (reference sequence). The trim removed 0 bases at V and 6 bases at J, leaving 7 bases unmatched. The CDR3 has 16 residues. This CDR3 reads CASSLAPELAGVEQYF. The CDR3 DNA reads TGTGCCAGCAGCTTAGCGCCCGAACTAGCGGGAGTCGAGCAGTACTTC.

This clonotype has a count of ten or more. The chain is built from TRBV20-1 and TRBJ2-3, with D perhaps being TRBD1 or TRBD2 (5 bases each). The CDR3 spans 12 residues. Trimming cost V 4 bases and J 4 bases, with 9 bases left between them. CDR1 and CDR2 from the germline V gene are DFQATT and SNEGSKA (reference sequence). The CDR3 nucleotides are TGCAGTGCTACCGGGACCGCAGATACGCAGTATTTT. It is translated as CSATGTADTQYF.

This clonotype was seen a handful of times. J is TRBJ1-4 and V is TRBV5-8, with a tentative D call TRBD1 (5 bases). CDR3 length equals 15 residues. Looked up from germline, CDR1 is SGHTS and CDR2 is YDEGEE. V gave up 0 bases and J gave up 7 bases, with 13 bases separating them. CDR3 bases: TGTGCCAGCAGCTTGGAGGGCAGGGTTGGTGAAAAACTGTTTTTT. It codes for CASSLEGRVGEKLFF.

This clonotype was observed many times. The chain uses TRBV5-1 and TRBJ1-6; D gene uncertain. Germline V gives CDR1 SGHRS, CDR2 YFSETQ. The V and J ends lost 1 base and 8 bases respectively, with 10 bases between them. This CDR3 is built from 14 residues. CDR3 DNA sequence: TGCGCCAGCAGCTTGCACCCTTTCGATTCACCCCTCCACTTT. This translates into CASSLHPFDSPLHF.

About this clonotype itself: A clone one base away is much larger, so this may be a read error. V usage is TRBV30 and J usage is TRBJ2-3; D gene ambiguous. Germline V gene lookup returns CDR1 GTSNPN and CDR2 SVGIG (reference sequence). This CDR3 is built from 14 residues. Trimming removed 1 base at V and 4 bases at J, with 12 bases between. The CDR3 DNA reads TGTGCCTGGAGTGGGGCCACCATCTCAGATACGCAGTATTTT. Amino acid sequence: CAWSGATISDTQYF.

This clonotype was counted ten times or more. The rearrangement links TRBV10-3 to TRBJ2-1; 11 bases match TRBD2. V shed 8 bases, J shed 5 bases, and the junction held 5 bases outside the gene matches. The CDR3 is 14 amino acids. Germline V gene sequence: CDR1 ENHRY, CDR2 SYGVKD. The CDR3 coding sequence is TGTGCCATCGGTCGGGGACTAGCGGACAATGAGCAGTTCTTC. Its protein product is CAIGRGLADNEQFF.

Many counts were recorded for this clonotype. The chain couples TRBV11-2 to TRBJ2-7, with TRBD1 identical over 9 bases. Germline V gene sequence: CDR1 SGHAT, CDR2 FQNNGV. The CDR3 runs to 15 residues. The V gene end was trimmed by 3 bases and the J gene end by 4 bases; junction bases not matched to a gene: 7. In nucleotides, the CDR3 is TGTGCCAGCAGCTTCCTGACAGGGGGAGGTTACGAGCAGTACTTC. It specifies CASSFLTGGGYEQYF.

This clonotype came up many times. The CDR3 DNA sequence: TGTGCCAGCAGCCCCCAGGGTGAGGGTAGCGATGAGCAGTTCTTC. Protein: CASSPQGEGSDEQFF. The gene calls are TRBV9 and TRBJ2-1; D may match TRBD1 or TRBD2 (5 bases each). The CDR3 loop spans 15 amino acids. The germline V and J ends were trimmed by 4 bases and 8 bases, with 19 bases remaining between them. Germline V lookup: CDR1 SGDLS, CDR2 YYNGEE. Using reference TRBV9 and TRBJ2-1 for the parts outside the CDR3, the full variable domain is DSGVTQTPKHLITATGQRVTLRCSPRSGDLSVYWYQQSLDQGLQFLIQYYNGEERAKGNILERFSAQQFPDLHSELNLSSLELGDSALYFCASSPQGEGSDEQFFGPGTRLTVL.

This clonotype was found many times. This chain connects TRBV12-3 or TRBV12-4 to TRBJ2-3, with D perhaps TRBD1 (5 bases). Trimming took off 4 bases at V and 1 base at J, with 12 bases between the two ends. The CDR3 extends over 15 amino acids. The CDR3 sequence: CASSSGVTGTDTQYF. CDR3 DNA sequence: TGTGCCAGCAGTTCTGGGGTGACAGGCACAGATACGCAGTATTTT.

This clonotype was found many times. V and J are TRBV5-6 and TRBJ2-7; D unresolved. V was trimmed by 1 base and J by 0 bases, leaving 5 bases between them. The CDR3 contains 13 residues. CDR1 and CDR2 from the germline V gene are SGHDT and YYEEEE. In nucleotides, the CDR3 is TGTGCCAGCAGCTTGACGCACTCCTACGAGCAGTACTTC. It encodes CASSLTHSYEQYF.

This chain connects TRBV2 to TRBJ2-5, with D tentatively TRBD1 or TRBD2 (5 bases each). Germline-derived CDR1 and CDR2 are SNHLY and FYNNEI. V lost 2 bases and J lost 3, with 16 bases in between. The CDR3 spans 16 residues. CDR3 loop: CASSELGAGREETQYF. CDR3 in DNA: TGTGCCAGCAGTGAACTCGGGGCAGGGCGAGAAGAGACCCAGTACTTC.

This clonotype occurred many times. V gene TRBV12-3 or TRBV12-4 combines with J gene TRBJ1-4; 10 nucleotides agree with TRBD1. The CDR3 spans 16 residues. V trimming: 4 bases; J trimming: 11 bases; junction bases outside the gene matches: 13. The CDR3 coding sequence is TGTGCCAGCAGTTCCCACGGGACAGGGGAAAATGTGAAACTGTTTTTT. Translating it yields CASSSHGTGENVKLFF.

To note about this clonotype: This may stem from a read error, because a much larger clone lies one nucleotide away. The V gene is TRBV7-8, the J gene TRBJ2-5; TRBD2 matches at 7 bases. The ends lost 4 bases at V and 4 bases at J; junction bases unmatched: 15. The CDR3 runs 17 residues. Looked up from germline, CDR1 is SGHVS and CDR2 is FQNEAQ. CDR3 amino acids: CASSSERAGVRIETQYF. The CDR3 region has the DNA TGTGCCAGCAGCTCAGAGCGGGCGGGAGTGCGAATAGAGACCCAGTACTTC.

This clonotype was observed at least ten times. The J gene is TRBJ1-2, the V gene TRBV20-1, with D possibly being TRBD1 (6 bases). Trimming stripped 0 bases from V and 3 bases from J, with 11 bases between. This CDR3 region has 14 residues. Germline CDR1 reads DFQATT; CDR2 reads SNEGSKA (reference sequence). CDR3 region: CSARDTAGDYGYTF. CDR3 bases: TGCAGTGCTAGAGATACGGCAGGGGACTATGGCTACACCTTC.

This clonotype was detected ten times or more. The chain carries TRBV18 and TRBJ2-3, with D possibly being TRBD2 (5 bases). Germline V gene lookup returns CDR1 KGHSH and CDR2 LQKENI. V lost 6 bases and J 2 bases, leaving 12 bases between the germline ends. The CDR3 runs 14 residues. CDR3 loop: CASSLGVVTDTQYF. Here the CDR3 DNA reads TGTGCCAGCTCTCTCGGGGTTGTCACAGATACGCAGTATTTT. Supplemented by reference TRBV18 and TRBJ2-3, the full variable domain reads NAGVMQNPRHLVRRRGQEARLRCSPMKGHSHVYWYRQLPEEGLKFMVYLQKENIIDESGMPKERFSAEFPKEGPSILRIQQVVRGDSAAYFCASSLGVVTDTQYFGPGTRLTVL.

This clonotype was counted at least ten times. The chain employs TRBV27 and TRBJ2-1; 7 nucleotides align to TRBD1. With V trimmed by 1 base and J by 0 bases, 9 bases remained unmatched. CDR1 is MNHEY, CDR2 SMNVEV, per germline (reference sequence). The length of the CDR3 is 18 residues. The CDR3 sequence is CASSLYRGFNSSYNEQFF. The DNA for the CDR3 is TGTGCCAGCAGTTTATACAGGGGATTCAATAGCTCCTACAATGAGCAGTTCTTC.

The table lists this clonotype with many counts. CDR3 amino acids: CASTVSSYNEQFF. The CDR3 nucleotides read TGCGCCAGCACCGTGAGCTCCTACAATGAGCAGTTCTTC. The V and J genes are TRBV5-1 and TRBJ2-1; D not resolved. CDR3 size: 13 residues. With 6 bases removed from V and 0 bases from J, the gap between germline ends came to 7 bases. Germline CDR1 and CDR2: SGHRS and YFSETQ. Variable domain in full (rest from reference TRBV5-1 and TRBJ2-1): KAGVTQTPRYLIKTRGQQVTLSCSPISGHRSVSWYQQTPGQGLQFLFEYFSETQRNKGNFPGRFSGRQFSNSRSEMNVSTLELGDSALYLCASTVSSYNEQFFGPGTRLTVL.

About this clonotype itself: A junction end diverges from the germline sequence, so it may reflect a read error. The chain couples TRBV5-1 to TRBJ1-1; D is ambiguous. Germline V gene lookup returns CDR1 SGHRS and CDR2 YFSETQ. The CDR3 has 15 amino acids. The CDR3: CANSLVAGMNTEAFF. The DNA of the CDR3 is TGCGCCAACAGCTTGGTTGCGGGAATGAACACTGAAGCTTTCTTT.